What follows are 3 T cell receptor beta chains derived from one specimen sequenced in a study of blood T cell repertoires in COVID-19. Clones were sequenced by immunoSEQ multiplex PCR, and TCRdb holds only the in-frame ones, with some missing. The sample shows 110,000 or so clones, approximately 89% of them seen only once. Sequencing input: peripheral blood. The receptors derive from a woman aged 60-70 years with COVID-19, enrolled during active disease.

This clone was counted a single time. This sequence joins TRBV3-1 (or the pseudogene TRBV3-2) and TRBJ2-5, with TRBD2 matching 9 bases. The CDR3 loop spans 14 amino acids. The V gene's germline CDR1 is LGHDT and CDR2 YNNKEL (reference sequence). V trimming: 4 bases; J trimming: 7 bases; junction bases outside the gene matches: 7. The CDR3 region is CASSPAGGAGTQYF. In nucleotides, the CDR3 is TGTGCCAGCAGCCCGGCGGGGGGGGCCGGGACCCAGTACTTC.

V usage is TRBV12-3 or TRBV12-4 and J usage is TRBJ1-2; no clear D. The CDR3 runs 13 residues. V lost 7 bases and J lost 4, with 13 bases in between. CDR3: CASTRRAVYGYTF. CDR3 bases: TGTGCCAGCACCCGGCGGGCCGTCTATGGCTACACCTTC.

The V gene is TRBV28, the J gene TRBJ2-5, with D tentatively TRBD1 (6 bases). The CDR3 loop spans 13 amino acids. Germline V gene lookup returns CDR1 MDHEN and CDR2 SYDVKM. V was clipped by 5 bases and J by 2 bases, with 9 bases between them. This CDR3 reads CASSRTAQETQYF. In nucleotides, the CDR3 is TGTGCCAGCAGTAGGACAGCTCAAGAGACCCAGTACTTC.